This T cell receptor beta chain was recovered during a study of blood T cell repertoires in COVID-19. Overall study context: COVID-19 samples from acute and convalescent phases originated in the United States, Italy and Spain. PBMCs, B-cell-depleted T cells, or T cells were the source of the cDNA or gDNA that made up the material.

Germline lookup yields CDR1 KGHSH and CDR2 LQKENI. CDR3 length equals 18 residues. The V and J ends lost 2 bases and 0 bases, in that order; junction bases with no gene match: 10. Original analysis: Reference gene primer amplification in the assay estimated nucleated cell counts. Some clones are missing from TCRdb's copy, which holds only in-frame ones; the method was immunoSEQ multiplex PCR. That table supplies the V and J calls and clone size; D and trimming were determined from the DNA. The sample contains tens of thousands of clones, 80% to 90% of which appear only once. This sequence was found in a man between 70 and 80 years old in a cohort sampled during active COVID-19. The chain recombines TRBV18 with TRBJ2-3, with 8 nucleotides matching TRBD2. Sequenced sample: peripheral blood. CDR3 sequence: CASSPGAGGPTSTDTQYF. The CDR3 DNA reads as TGTGCCAGCTCACCAGGGGCGGGAGGCCCGACTAGCACAGATACGCAGTATTTT.